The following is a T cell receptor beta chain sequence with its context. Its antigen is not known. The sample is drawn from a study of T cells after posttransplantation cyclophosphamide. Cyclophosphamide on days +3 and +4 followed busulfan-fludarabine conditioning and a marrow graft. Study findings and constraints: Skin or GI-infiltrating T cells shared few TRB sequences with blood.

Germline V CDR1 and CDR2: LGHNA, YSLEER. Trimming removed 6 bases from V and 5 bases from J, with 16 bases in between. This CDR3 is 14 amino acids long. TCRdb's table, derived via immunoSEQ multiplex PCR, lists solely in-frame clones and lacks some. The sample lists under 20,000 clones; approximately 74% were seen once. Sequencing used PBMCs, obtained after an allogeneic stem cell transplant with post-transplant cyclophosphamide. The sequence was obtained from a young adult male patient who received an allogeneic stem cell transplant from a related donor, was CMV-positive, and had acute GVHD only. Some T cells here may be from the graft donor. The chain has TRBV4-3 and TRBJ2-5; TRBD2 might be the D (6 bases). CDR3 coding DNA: TGCGCCAGCAGTAGGGACTCCTCGGGGGAGACCCAGTACTTC. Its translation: CASSRDSSGETQYF.